This is a list of T cell receptor beta chains from one sample in a study of radiation and T cells in renal cell carcinoma. TCRdb keeps only in-frame clones here, not all; method: immunoSEQ multiplex PCR. The sample records just over 95,000 clones, approximately 86% being singletons. The specimen comprised blood, sampled from a patient whose treatment included radiotherapy and nephrectomy. These receptors all stem from a man in his fifties or sixties with renal cell carcinoma. Each CDR3 is given without its conserved first and last residue.

TRBJ2-2 TRBV10-3 10 AIGRGTGELF
TRBJ2-5 TRBV9 14 ASSVAPLGGGETQY
TRBJ2-3 TRBV29-1 11 SVEVGGRDTQY
TRBJ2-7 TRBV4-3 14 ASSQVPGQGYVEQY
TRBJ2-1 TRBV18 12 ASSPQPFYNEQF
TRBJ1-1 TRBV11-1 14 ASSLDGGLMNTEAF
TRBJ2-5 TRBV27 12 ASSTRDSKETQY
TRBJ1-5 TRBV7-2 12 ASSPQGSNQPQH
TRBJ2-7 TRBV7-2 14 ASSLAIASGSYEQY
TRBJ1-1 TRBV25-1 15 ASSNLALGQGHTEAF
TRBJ2-2 TRBV6-1 12 AGRQGINTGELF
TRBJ1-1 TRBV7-9 11 ASSLAFVGEAF
TRBJ1-2 TRBV9 13 ASSADSRNVYGYT
TRBJ2-2 TRBV7-2 13 ASRLAGANTGELF
TRBJ2-5 TRBV19 12 ASSIVQQQETQY
TRBJ2-2 TRBV30 11 AWSLGVSGELF
TRBJ2-1 TRBV2 9 ASTAYNEQF
TRBJ1-1 TRBV27 10 ASELKRAEAF
TRBJ2-7 TRBV7-9 10 ASSPPQSEQY
TRBJ2-3 TRBV29-1 11 SVVGKLVYTQY
TRBJ2-3 TRBV5-1 13 ASSWSGGAVDTQY
TRBJ2-3 TRBV19 10 ASRKSTDTQY
TRBJ2-7 TRBV5-4 12 ASSGRGPSYEQY
TRBJ1-3 TRBV7-2 13 ASSADRGAGNTIY
TRBJ2-5 TRBV14 10 ASSHVDSSQY
TRBJ2-2 TRBV11-3 13 ASSLGQGNTGELF
TRBJ2-3 TRBV29-1 15 SVEDRRSPTSTDTQY
TRBJ2-1 TRBV7-8 15 ASSRGLAGGLGNEQF
TRBJ1-1 TRBV27 11 ASSSPMNTEAF
TRBJ2-7 TRBV28 16 ASSSTWVYKSTGDEQY
TRBJ1-3 TRBV7-6 13 ASSRDTLSGNTIY
TRBJ1-2 TRBV30 11 AWSGGTGDGYT
TRBJ2-7 TRBV5-1 12 AGSLGQALYEQY
TRBJ2-1 TRBV28 10 ASRPPYNEQF
TRBJ2-3 TRBV19 12 ASTLDRAGDTQY
TRBJ2-1 TRBV13 12 ASGPGQGFHEQF
TRBJ2-7 TRBV13 11 ASSWGTGYEQY
TRBJ2-5 TRBV6-6 12 ASSRGGYQETQY
TRBJ1-2 TRBV10-3 10 AIRPDGHGYT
TRBJ2-5 TRBV19 11 ASRSSQGETQY